This T cell receptor (beta chain) emerged from a study of blood T cell repertoires in COVID-19. About the study: From T cells, B-cell-depleted T cells, or PBMCs came the material, which was cDNA or gDNA.

Measured with immunoSEQ multiplex PCR; TCRdb has only the in-frame clones, and not every one. The top ten clones hold roughly 0.7% of a sample with hundreds of thousands of clones, around nine tenths of them seen once. This clone was observed a few times. The CDR3 runs to 16 residues. The chain is built from TRBV21-1 and TRBJ2-7; the table's D call TRBD2 went unverified against the DNA. TRBV21-1 is designated a pseudogene. Sample: peripheral blood. The TCR originated in a man aged 40-49 years with acute or convalescent COVID-19. The CDR3 sequence: CASSPAGRGPDYEQYF. The CDR3 DNA is TGTGCCAGCAGTCCCGCGGGGAGGGGTCCCGACTACGAGCAGTACTTC.